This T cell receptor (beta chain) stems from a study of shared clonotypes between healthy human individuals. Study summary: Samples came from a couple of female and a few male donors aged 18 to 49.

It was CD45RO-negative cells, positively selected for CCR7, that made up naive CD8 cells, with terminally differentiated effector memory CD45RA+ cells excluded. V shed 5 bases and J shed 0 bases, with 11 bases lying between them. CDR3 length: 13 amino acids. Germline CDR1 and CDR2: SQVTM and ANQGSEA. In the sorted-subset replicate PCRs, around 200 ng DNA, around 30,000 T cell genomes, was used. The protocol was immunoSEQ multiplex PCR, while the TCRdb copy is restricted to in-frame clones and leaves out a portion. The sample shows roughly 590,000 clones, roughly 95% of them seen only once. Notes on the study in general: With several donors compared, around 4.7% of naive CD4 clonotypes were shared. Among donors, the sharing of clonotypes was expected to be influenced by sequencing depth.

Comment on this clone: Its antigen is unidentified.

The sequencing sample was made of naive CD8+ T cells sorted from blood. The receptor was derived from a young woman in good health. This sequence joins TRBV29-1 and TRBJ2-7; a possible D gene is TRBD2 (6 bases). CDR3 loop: CSVNSGTSYEQYF. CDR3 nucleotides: TGCAGCGTTAATAGCGGAACCTCCTACGAGCAGTACTTC.